The sequence of this TCR beta chain was determined in a study of blood T cell repertoires in COVID-19. Study-wide context: Collection of acute and convalescent COVID-19 samples took place in the United States, Italy and Spain.

Participants spanned ages about 18 to 100 years and resided in over 20 US areas. Participants reported their clinical history, and cohort assignment relied on those reports. Cohort 3 recovered donors had two negative PCRs, clearance, or symptom resolution. TCRdb's table, derived via immunoSEQ multiplex PCR, lists solely in-frame clones and lacks some. The data show 300,000 to 450,000 clones, roughly 87% seen once. CDR3 size: 13 residues. Trimming took off 2 bases at V and 7 bases at J, with 8 bases between the two ends. Per the germline V gene, CDR1 is KGHDR and CDR2 is SFDVKD. The genes are TRBV24-1 and TRBJ2-1, with D possibly being TRBD2 (5 bases). The sequencing sample was made of PBMCs or T cells enriched from blood (not recorded which). The source is a woman in her 30s who had recovered from COVID-19. This CDR3 is CATSDWTGNEQFF. CDR3 nucleotide sequence: TGTGCCACCAGTGATTGGACGGGGAATGAGCAGTTCTTC.